This entry is about one T cell receptor beta chain. What antigen it recognizes has not been identified. Within one base of it there is no much larger clone, and no base qualities were kept. Libraries were prepared through the immunoSEQ multiplex PCR assay. The published analysis was carried out like this. A statistical classification framework was built for diagnosing cytomegalovirus status from the catalog of TCR beta chain sequences. Not all clones reach the TCRdb copy of this immuneACCESS table, which keeps in-frame sequences only. Checked studies attribute under half of the gap to unresolved V genes and leave the rest unexplained. V and J calls and clone size are copied from that table; D and trimming were computed from the DNA. Across this sample there are about 82,000 clones, with roughly 94% seen only once. Together, the top ten hold around 0.69% of the sample. This sample was taken from a study of cytomegalovirus exposure and HLA in healthy donors (dated by TCRdb to between 2016 and 2019). Describing the broader study: According to a later analysis, one platform produced both the roughly 120 validation repertoires and the 666 repertoires of the first cohort. The aim of the study was to test whether cataloging public T cell receptors could identify signatures of past pathogen exposure. In addition to the first cohort of 650 to 800 subjects, a separate validation cohort of around 110 different subjects was used. High-throughput TCR immunosequencing, statistical association of individual TCRs with disease status, and machine learning were combined to predict cytomegalovirus infection status.

The V and J ends are trimmed by 4 bases and 1 base, leaving 14 bases between them. Based on the germline V gene, the CDR1 and CDR2 sequences are SGDLS and YYNGEE. Including cysteine and phenylalanine, the CDR3 has 16 amino acids. The CDR3 DNA has 48 bases and is translated from base 1. The donors belonged to the validation cohort of 90 to 150 subjects, which was separate from the approximately 680-subject first cohort. Study-wide conclusions, independent of this receptor: According to the authors, the approach could potentially be generalized to other disease states and immunological phenotypes. All 130 or so repertoires were used to score co-occurrence in the validation cohort in a later analysis, because that analysis had no HLA typing for the cohort. A later analysis found that TCRs clustered in the first cohort also tended to co-occur in the 120 validation repertoires, with about 94% of cluster scores above 0. The classifier was reported to diagnose cytomegalovirus status with high specificity and sensitivity in both the original and validation cohorts. Three of the identified cytomegalovirus-associated TCR beta chains were confirmed in vitro to be specific for cytomegalovirus antigens. In the study, about 150 TCR beta chains were listed as associated with cytomegalovirus. Most TCR sequences were seen in very few donors, while some public TCRs were found in many individuals.

The chain uses TRBV9 and TRBJ2-2; TRBD2 is a weak D gene call, 5 bases matching. The sample comprised PBMCs. This receptor was taken from a woman between 18 and 29 years old in good health and CMV-seronegative. The CDR3 region reads CASSPAVGLNTGELFF. The nucleotide sequence is given as TGTGCCAGCAGCCCAGCGGTGGGCTTGAACACCGGGGAGCTGTTTTTT. The CDR3, completed at both ends by the reference TRBV9 and TRBJ2-2 genes, gives the full variable domain DSGVTQTPKHLITATGQRVTLRCSPRSGDLSVYWYQQSLDQGLQFLIQYYNGEERAKGNILERFSAQQFPDLHSELNLSSLELGDSALYFCASSPAVGLNTGELFFGEGSRLTVL.